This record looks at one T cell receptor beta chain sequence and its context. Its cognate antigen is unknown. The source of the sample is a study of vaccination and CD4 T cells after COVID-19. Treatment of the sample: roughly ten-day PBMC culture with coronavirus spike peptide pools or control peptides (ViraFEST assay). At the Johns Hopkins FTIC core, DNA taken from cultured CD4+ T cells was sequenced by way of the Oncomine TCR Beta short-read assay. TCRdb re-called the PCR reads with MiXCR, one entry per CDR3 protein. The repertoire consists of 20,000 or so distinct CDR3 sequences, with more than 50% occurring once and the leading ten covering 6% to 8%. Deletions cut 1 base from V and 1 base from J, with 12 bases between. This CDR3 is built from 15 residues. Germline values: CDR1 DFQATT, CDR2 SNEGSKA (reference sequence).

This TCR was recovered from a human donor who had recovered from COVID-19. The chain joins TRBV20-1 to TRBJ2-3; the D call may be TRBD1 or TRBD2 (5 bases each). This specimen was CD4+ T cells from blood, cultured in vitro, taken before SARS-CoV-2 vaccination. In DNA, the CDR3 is TGCAGTGCTAGAGGGGGACGGTTGGGCACAGATACGCAGTATTTT. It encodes CSARGGRLGTDTQYF.